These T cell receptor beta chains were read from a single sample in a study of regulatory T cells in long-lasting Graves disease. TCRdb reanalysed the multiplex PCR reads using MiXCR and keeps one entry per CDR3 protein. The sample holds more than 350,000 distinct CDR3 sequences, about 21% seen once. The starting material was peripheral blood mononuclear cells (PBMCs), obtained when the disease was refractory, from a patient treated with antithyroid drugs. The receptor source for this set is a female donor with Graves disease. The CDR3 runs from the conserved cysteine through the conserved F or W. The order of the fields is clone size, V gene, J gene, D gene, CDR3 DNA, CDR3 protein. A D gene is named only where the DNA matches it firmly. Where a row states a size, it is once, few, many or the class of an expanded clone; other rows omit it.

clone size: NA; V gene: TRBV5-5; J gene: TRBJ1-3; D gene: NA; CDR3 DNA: TGTGCCAGCAGTCCCCCTGGGAACACCATATATTTT; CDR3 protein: CASSPPGNTIYF
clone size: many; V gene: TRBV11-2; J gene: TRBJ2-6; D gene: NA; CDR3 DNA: TGTGCCAGCAGCTCACTCAAGGGGGTCTCTGGGGCCAACGTCCTGACTTTC; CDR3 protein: CASSSLKGVSGANVLTF
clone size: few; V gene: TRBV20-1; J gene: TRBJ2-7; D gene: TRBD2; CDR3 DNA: TGCAGTGCTAGTGCCTCTCTAGCGGGGACCTACGAGCAGTACTTC; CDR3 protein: CSASASLAGTYEQYF
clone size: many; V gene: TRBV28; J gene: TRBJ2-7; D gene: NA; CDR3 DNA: TGTGCCAGCAGTCCCGATTGGGACGAGCAGTACTTC; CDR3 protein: CASSPDWDEQYF
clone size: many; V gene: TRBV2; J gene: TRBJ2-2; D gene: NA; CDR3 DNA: TGTGCCAGCAGCACAGACGGGGCCGGGGAGCTGTTTTTT; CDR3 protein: CASSTDGAGELFF
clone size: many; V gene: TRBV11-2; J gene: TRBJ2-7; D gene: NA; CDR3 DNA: TGTGCCAGCAGCTTATCGGATAGCGGATCCTACGAGCAGTACTTC; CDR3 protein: CASSLSDSGSYEQYF
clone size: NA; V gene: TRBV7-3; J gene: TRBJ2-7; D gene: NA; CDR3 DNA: TGTGCCAGCAGCTTAACGGGGGGAGACCGACTCGTCTTC; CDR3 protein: CASSLTGGDRLVF
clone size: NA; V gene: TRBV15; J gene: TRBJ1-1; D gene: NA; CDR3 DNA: TGTGCCACCCGCAGAGATGATTGGGGCGCCACTTTCTTT; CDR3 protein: CATRRDDWGATFF
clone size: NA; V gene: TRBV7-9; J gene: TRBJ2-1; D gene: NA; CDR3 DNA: TGTGCCAGCAGCTTATGGCCAGGGGCGGGGGAGCAGTTCTTC; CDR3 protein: CASSLWPGAGEQFF
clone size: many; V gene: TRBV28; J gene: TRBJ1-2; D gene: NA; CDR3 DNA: TGTGCCAGCAGTTTGGGGTTGACAGGTGATGGCTACACCTTC; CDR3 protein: CASSLGLTGDGYTF
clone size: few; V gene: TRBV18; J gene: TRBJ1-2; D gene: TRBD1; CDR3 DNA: TGTGCCAGCTCACCTCAACAGGGGAAGGAGGGCTACACCTTC; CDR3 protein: CASSPQQGKEGYTF
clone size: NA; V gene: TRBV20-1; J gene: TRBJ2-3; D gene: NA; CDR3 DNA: TGCAGTGCTAGAGACGACTACACGAGAAGCACAGATACGCAGTATTTT; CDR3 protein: CSARDDYTRSTDTQYF
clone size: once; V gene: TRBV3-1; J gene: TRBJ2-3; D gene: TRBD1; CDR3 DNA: TGTGCCAGCAGCCTTCACAGGGGGAACACAGATACGCAGTATTTT; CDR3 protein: CASSLHRGNTDTQYF
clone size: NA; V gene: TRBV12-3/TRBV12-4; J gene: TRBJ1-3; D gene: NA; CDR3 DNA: TGTGCCAGCAGTCCCGGGGGGGCGATGGGAAACACCATATATTTT; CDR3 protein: CASSPGGAMGNTIYF
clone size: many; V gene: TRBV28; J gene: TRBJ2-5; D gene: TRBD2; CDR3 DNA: TGTGCCAGCAGGCAGGGACTAGCGGGAGAGACCCAGTACTTC; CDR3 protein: CASRQGLAGETQYF
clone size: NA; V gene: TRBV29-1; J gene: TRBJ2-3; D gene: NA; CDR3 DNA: TGCAGCGTTGAACCTTCTACCACAGATACGCAGTATTTT; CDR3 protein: CSVEPSTTDTQYF
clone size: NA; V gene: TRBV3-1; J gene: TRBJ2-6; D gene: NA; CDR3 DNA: TGTGCCAGCAGCCAACAGGGTCCCTCTGGGGCCAACGTCCTGACTTTC; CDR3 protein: CASSQQGPSGANVLTF